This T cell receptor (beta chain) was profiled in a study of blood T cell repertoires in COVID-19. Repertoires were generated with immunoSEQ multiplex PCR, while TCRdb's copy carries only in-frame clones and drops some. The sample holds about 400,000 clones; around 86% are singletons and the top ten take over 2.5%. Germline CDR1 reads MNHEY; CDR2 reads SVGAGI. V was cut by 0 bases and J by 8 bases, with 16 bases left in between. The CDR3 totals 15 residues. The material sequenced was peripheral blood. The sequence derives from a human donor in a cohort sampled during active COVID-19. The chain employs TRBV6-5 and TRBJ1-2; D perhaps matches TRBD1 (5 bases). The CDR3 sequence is CASSYSDSPLGGYTF. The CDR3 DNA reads TGTGCCAGCAGTTACTCAGACAGCCCATTGGGGGGCTACACCTTC.